This T cell receptor beta chain emerged from a study of T cell clones after liver transplantation. This CDR3 is 16 amino acids long. V gave up 2 bases and J gave up 2 bases, with 18 bases separating them. CDR1 SQVTM and CDR2 ANQGSEA come from the germline V gene. Using immunoSEQ multiplex PCR, the repertoire was profiled, and TCRdb retains in-frame clones only, with some absent. The table includes around 70,000 clones, 85% to 95% detected once. This specimen consisted of CD4+ T cells from blood, obtained less than 26 months after liver transplant. The TCR comes from a human patient who received a liver transplant. Some T cells may be graft donor cells. This chain connects TRBV29-1 to TRBJ1-2; D is perhaps TRBD1 (6 bases). CDR3 amino acids: CSVERLAGALNYGYTF. In DNA form, the CDR3 reads TGCAGCGTTGAAAGGTTGGCAGGGGCTTTAAACTATGGCTACACCTTC.